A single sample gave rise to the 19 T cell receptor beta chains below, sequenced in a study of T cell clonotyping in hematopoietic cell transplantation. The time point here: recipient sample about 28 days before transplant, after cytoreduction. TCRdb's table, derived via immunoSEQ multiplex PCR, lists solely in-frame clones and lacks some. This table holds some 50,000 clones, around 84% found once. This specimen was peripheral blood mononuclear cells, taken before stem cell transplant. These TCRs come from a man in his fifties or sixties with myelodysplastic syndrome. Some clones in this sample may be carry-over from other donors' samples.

The CDR3 DNA sequence: TGTGCCACCTCCAGGTCATTTGGAAACACCATATATTTT. Protein: CATSRSFGNTIYF. The chain is built from TRBV19 and TRBJ1-3; no clear D. The CDR3 is made up of 13 amino acids. Per the germline V gene, CDR1 is LNHDA and CDR2 is SQIVND (reference sequence). Trimming removed 10 bases from V and 3 bases from J, with 13 bases in between.

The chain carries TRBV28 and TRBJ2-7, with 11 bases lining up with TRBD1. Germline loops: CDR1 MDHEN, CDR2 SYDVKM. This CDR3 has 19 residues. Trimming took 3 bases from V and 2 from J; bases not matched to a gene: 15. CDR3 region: CASSFTGLGQGAWAYEQYF. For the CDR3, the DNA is TGTGCCAGCAGTTTTACGGGCCTCGGACAGGGGGCGTGGGCCTACGAGCAGTACTTC.

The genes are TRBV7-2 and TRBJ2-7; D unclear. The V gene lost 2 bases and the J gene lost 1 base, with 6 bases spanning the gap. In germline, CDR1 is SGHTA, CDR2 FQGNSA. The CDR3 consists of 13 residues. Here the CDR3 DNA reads TGTGCCAGCAGCTTATCGGATTCCTACGAGCAGTACTTC. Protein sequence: CASSLSDSYEQYF.

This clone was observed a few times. The CDR3 here is CASSLAATGNTGELFF. DNA for the CDR3: TGTGCCAGCAGCTTGGCCGCGACAGGGAACACCGGGGAGCTGTTTTTT. The genes are TRBV5-5 and TRBJ2-2; possibly TRBD1 for D (6 bases). The CDR3 is 16 residues long. CDR1 SGHKS and CDR2 YYEKEE come from the germline V gene (reference sequence). The V gene lost 0 bases and the J gene lost 1 base, with 10 bases spanning the gap.

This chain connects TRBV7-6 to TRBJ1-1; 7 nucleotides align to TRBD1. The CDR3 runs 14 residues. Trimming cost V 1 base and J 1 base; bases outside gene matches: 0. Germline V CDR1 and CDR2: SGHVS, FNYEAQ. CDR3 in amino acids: CASSLGTGNTEAFF. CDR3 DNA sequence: TGTGCCAGCAGCTTAGGGACAGGGAACACTGAAGCTTTCTTT. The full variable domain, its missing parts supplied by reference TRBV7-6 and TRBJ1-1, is GAGVSQSPRYKVTKRGQDVALRCDPISGHVSLYWYRQALGQGPEFLTYFNYEAQQDKSGLPNDRFSAERPEGSISTLTIQRTEQRDSAMYRCASSLGTGNTEAFFGQGTRLTVV.

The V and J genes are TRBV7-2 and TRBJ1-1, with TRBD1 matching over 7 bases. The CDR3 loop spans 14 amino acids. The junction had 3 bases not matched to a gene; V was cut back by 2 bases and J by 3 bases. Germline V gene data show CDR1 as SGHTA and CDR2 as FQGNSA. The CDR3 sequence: CASSLQGGDTEAFF. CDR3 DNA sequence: TGTGCCAGCAGCTTACAGGGGGGGGACACTGAAGCTTTCTTT.

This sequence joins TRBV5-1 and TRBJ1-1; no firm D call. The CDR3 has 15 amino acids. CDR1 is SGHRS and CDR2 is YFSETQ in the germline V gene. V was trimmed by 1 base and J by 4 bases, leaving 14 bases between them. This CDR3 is CASSLIPIASTEAFF. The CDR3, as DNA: TGCGCCAGCAGCTTGATTCCCATCGCGTCCACTGAAGCTTTCTTT.

The CDR3 spells CASSGTGGNEKLFF. The DNA for the CDR3 is TGTGCCAGCAGTGGGACAGGGGGTAATGAAAAACTGTTTTTT. The chain couples TRBV6-5 to TRBJ1-4, with 11 bases aligning to TRBD1. This CDR3 contains 14 residues. Germline V lookup: CDR1 MNHEY, CDR2 SVGAGI. After removal of 5 bases from V and 4 bases from J, the junction contained 0 bases not matched to a gene.

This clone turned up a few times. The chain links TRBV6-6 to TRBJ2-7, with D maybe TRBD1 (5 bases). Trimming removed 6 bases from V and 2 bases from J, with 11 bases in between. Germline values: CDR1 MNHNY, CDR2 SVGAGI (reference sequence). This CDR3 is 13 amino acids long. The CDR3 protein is CASSAGSTYEQYF. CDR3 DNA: TGTGCCAGCAGCGCAGGGTCTACCTACGAGCAGTACTTC.

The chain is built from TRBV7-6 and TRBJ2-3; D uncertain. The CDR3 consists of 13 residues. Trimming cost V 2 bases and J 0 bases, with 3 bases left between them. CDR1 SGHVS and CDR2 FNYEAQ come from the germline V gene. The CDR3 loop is CASSLFSTDTQYF. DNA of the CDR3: TGTGCCAGCAGCTTATTTAGCACAGATACGCAGTATTTT.

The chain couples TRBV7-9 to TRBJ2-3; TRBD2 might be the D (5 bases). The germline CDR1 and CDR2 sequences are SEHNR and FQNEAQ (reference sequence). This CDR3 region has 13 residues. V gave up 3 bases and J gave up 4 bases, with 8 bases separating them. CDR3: CASSFGVSDTQYF. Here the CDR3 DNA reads TGTGCCAGCAGCTTCGGGGTTTCAGATACGCAGTATTTT.

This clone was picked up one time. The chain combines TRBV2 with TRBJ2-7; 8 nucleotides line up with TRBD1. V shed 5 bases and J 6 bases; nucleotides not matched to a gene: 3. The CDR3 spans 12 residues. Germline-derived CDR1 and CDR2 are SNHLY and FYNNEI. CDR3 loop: CASSWDRREQYF. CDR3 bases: TGTGCCAGCAGTTGGGACAGGCGCGAGCAGTACTTC.

CDR3 sequence: CASTQGAVVNYGYTF. In DNA form, the CDR3 reads TGTGCCAGCACGCAGGGGGCAGTAGTTAACTATGGCTACACCTTC. This sequence joins TRBV28 and TRBJ1-2, with 8 bases lining up with TRBD1. V shed 7 bases and J 1 base; nucleotides not matched to a gene: 8. This CDR3 has 15 residues. Germline V gives CDR1 MDHEN, CDR2 SYDVKM.

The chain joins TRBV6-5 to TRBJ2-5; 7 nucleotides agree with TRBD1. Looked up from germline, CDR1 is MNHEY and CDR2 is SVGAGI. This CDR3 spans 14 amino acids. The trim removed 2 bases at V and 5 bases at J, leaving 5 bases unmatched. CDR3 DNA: TGTGCCAGCAGTTACGACAGGGAAGTCGAGACCCAGTACTTC. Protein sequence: CASSYDREVETQYF.

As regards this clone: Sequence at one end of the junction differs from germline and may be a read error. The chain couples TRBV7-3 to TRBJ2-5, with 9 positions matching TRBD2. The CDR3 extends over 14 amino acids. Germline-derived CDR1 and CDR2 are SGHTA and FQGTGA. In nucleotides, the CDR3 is TGTGCCAGCAGCGGGACTAGCTCCCAAGGGACCCAGTACTTC. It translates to CASSGTSSQGTQYF.

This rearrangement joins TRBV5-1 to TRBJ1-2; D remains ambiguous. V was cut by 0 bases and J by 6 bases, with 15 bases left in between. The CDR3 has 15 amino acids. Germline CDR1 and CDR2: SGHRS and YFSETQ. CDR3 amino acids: CASSLDSGPTHGYTF. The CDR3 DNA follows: TGCGCCAGCAGCTTGGATTCCGGACCAACTCATGGCTACACCTTC.

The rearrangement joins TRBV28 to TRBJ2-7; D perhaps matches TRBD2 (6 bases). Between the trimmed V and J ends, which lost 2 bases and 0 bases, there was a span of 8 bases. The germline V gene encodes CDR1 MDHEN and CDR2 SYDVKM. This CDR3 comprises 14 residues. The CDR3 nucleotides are TGTGCCAGCAGTTTAGCGGGGCCCTCCTACGAGCAGTACTTC. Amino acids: CASSLAGPSYEQYF.

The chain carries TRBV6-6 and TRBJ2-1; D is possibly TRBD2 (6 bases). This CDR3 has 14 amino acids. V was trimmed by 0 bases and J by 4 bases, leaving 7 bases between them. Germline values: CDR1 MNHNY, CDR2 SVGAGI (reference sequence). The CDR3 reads CASSYSEGYNEQFF. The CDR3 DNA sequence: TGTGCCAGCAGTTACTCGGAGGGGTACAATGAGCAGTTCTTC.

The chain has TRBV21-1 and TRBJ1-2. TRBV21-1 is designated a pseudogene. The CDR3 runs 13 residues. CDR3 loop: CASSLARVRGYTF. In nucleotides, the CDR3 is TGTGCCAGCAGCCTAGCCAGGGTGCGGGGCTACACCTTC.